The rows below give T cell receptor beta chains drawn from one sample of a study of blood T cells in healthy people across ages. Each CDR3 protein gets one entry after TCRdb re-called the 5' RACE reads with MiXCR. The sample has hundreds of thousands of distinct CDR3 sequences, around 48% seen once. The material sequenced was blood. These receptors all come from a woman aged 60-70 years in good health. The CDR3 runs from the conserved cysteine through the conserved F or W. A D gene is named only where the DNA matches it firmly. Clone size is shown for a subset of rows, as once, few, many or a class of expanded clone.

j_call clone_size d_call cdr3_length v_call cdr3_aa cdr3_nt
TRBJ2-1 . TRBD2 16 TRBV7-2 CASSPGLASTYNEQFF TGTGCCAGCAGCCCTGGACTAGCGAGTACCTACAATGAGCAGTTCTTC
TRBJ2-2 . . 15 TRBV5-6 CASSLGQVRAGELFF TGTGCCAGCAGCTTGGGACAGGTTAGGGCCGGGGAGCTGTTTTTT
TRBJ2-7 . TRBD2 14 TRBV6-2/TRBV6-3 CASRRLAGAHEQYF TGTGCCAGCAGGCGCCTAGCGGGGGCCCACGAGCAGTACTTC
TRBJ1-1 . TRBD1 15 TRBV27 CASSSHHRGSTEAFF TGTGCCAGCAGTAGCCACCACAGGGGATCCACTGAAGCTTTCTTT
TRBJ2-1 many . 14 TRBV12-3/TRBV12-4 CASSPGWAYNEQFF TGTGCCAGCAGCCCTGGATGGGCGTACAATGAGCAGTTCTTC
TRBJ1-2 few TRBD1 16 TRBV7-2 CASSEQGQHGYYGYTF TGTGCCAGCAGCGAACAGGGGCAGCACGGGTACTATGGCTACACCTTC
TRBJ1-2 . TRBD1 13 TRBV6-2/TRBV6-3 CASIGQELYGYTF TGTGCCAGCATTGGACAGGAGCTCTATGGCTACACCTTC
TRBJ2-3 . TRBD2 17 TRBV7-2 CASSSLGLGLAGDTQYF TGTGCCAGCAGCTCCCTTGGGCTGGGACTAGCGGGAGATACGCAGTATTTT
TRBJ1-5 . . 15 TRBV27 CASSLWAGGNQPQHF TGTGCCAGCAGTTTATGGGCAGGGGGCAATCAGCCCCAGCATTTT
TRBJ2-5 many . 15 TRBV7-2 CASSFGGTDQETQYF TGTGCCAGCAGCTTTGGAGGGACAGATCAAGAGACCCAGTACTTC
TRBJ2-7 . TRBD1 13 TRBV20-1 CSAGTGVSYEQYF TGCAGCGCTGGGACAGGGGTCTCCTACGAGCAGTACTTC
TRBJ2-7 once TRBD2 14 TRBV5-6 CASNSRGGAYEQYF TGTGCCAGCAACTCCCGGGGAGGGGCCTACGAGCAGTACTTC
TRBJ2-3 . . 17 TRBV4-2 CASSPLSRVTGSDTQYF TGTGCCAGCAGCCCCCTATCTCGGGTAACTGGATCAGATACGCAGTATTTT
TRBJ2-3 . . 15 TRBV7-2 CASSLEYGSGDTQYF TGTGCCAGCAGCTTAGAATACGGCAGCGGAGATACGCAGTATTTT
TRBJ1-6 . . 17 TRBV4-3 CASSQEAGEPRNSPLHF TGCGCCAGCAGCCAAGAAGCGGGGGAGCCTAGGAATTCACCCCTCCACTTT
TRBJ2-5 many . 15 TRBV6-1 CASSEAGLSSETQYF TGTGCCAGCAGTGAAGCGGGCCTATCCTCTGAGACCCAGTACTTC
TRBJ1-2 few . 14 TRBV12-3/TRBV12-4 CASSPRGSWGGYTF TGTGCCAGCAGTCCAAGGGGTTCGTGGGGAGGCTACACCTTC
TRBJ1-1 . . 14 TRBV2 CASSVALENTEAFF TGTGCCAGCAGTGTAGCACTCGAGAACACTGAAGCTTTCTTT
TRBJ2-3 . TRBD2 15 TRBV20-1 CSASTSGASTDTQYF TGCAGTGCTAGTACTAGCGGGGCTAGCACAGATACGCAGTATTTT
TRBJ1-4 . . 15 TRBV29-1 CSVGAGPATNEKLFF TGCAGCGTGGGGGCGGGCCCTGCAACTAATGAAAAACTGTTTTTT
TRBJ2-2 . TRBD2 17 TRBV24-1 CTTSEARAGAGTGELFF TGTACCACCAGTGAGGCCCGAGCGGGAGCAGGCACCGGGGAGCTGTTTTTT